A single sample gave rise to the 5 T cell receptor beta chains below, sequenced in a study of CD4 T cells in relation to SARS-CoV-2 and coronaviruses. Before the COVID-19 pandemic, during about 2011-2019, CD4+ T cells were taken from unexposed donors. CD4+ T cells were isolated from the cells after around 9 days of culture. Sequencing was performed with immunoSEQ multiplex PCR; in TCRdb, only in-frame clones are kept and a portion is missing. The sample holds 20,000 to 25,000 clones; about 80% are singletons and the top ten take 17%. Their antigens remain unidentified. The specimen sequenced was CD4+ T cells from PBMCs, cultured in vitro. The receptors stem from a human donor in good health.

This chain connects TRBV5-6 to TRBJ2-1; 10 nucleotides align to TRBD2. The CDR3 runs to 15 residues. The germline CDR1 and CDR2 sequences are SGHDT and YYEEEE. Germline trimming cut 3 bases from V and 3 bases from J; bases unmatched to any gene: 3. The CDR3: CASSSGTSDYNEQFF. The CDR3 nucleotides are TGTGCCAGCAGCTCCGGGACTAGCGACTACAATGAGCAGTTCTTC.

The rearrangement joins TRBV7-2 to TRBJ2-5; 9 nucleotides align to TRBD1. The CDR3 is 15 residues long. With V trimmed by 4 bases and J by 7 bases, 10 bases remained unmatched. The germline CDR1 and CDR2 sequences are SGHTA and FQGNSA. CDR3 residues: CASSSTGGLVGTQYF. In DNA form, the CDR3 reads TGTGCCAGCAGCTCGACAGGGGGACTGGTTGGGACCCAGTACTTC.

The J gene is TRBJ2-5, the V gene TRBV24-1; the match to TRBD2 covers 10 bases. Germline CDR1 KGHDR, CDR2 SFDVKD. The trim removed 2 bases at V and 5 bases at J, leaving 16 bases unmatched. The CDR3 has 19 amino acids. Written as DNA, the CDR3 is TGTGCCACCAGTGATTCGACTGATAGCGGGAGGCCCCGCGGGGAGACCCAGTACTTC. Translating gives CATSDSTDSGRPRGETQYF.

This sequence joins TRBV5-1 and TRBJ2-5, with a weak D call TRBD1 (6 bases). Germline V gene lookup returns CDR1 SGHRS and CDR2 YFSETQ. The CDR3 runs 15 residues. The ends were cut back, 4 bases at V and 2 bases at J, with 15 bases in the middle. CDR3 sequence reads: CASSPGDRIQETQYF. CDR3 in DNA: TGCGCCAGCAGCCCCGGTGACAGGATACAAGAGACCCAGTACTTC.

This chain links TRBV2 with TRBJ2-1, with TRBD1 matching 9 bases. CDR1 is SNHLY and CDR2 is FYNNEI in the germline V gene. V shed 11 bases and J 5 bases; nucleotides not matched to a gene: 7. The CDR3 has 13 residues. The CDR3 region is CASRTGVNNEQFF. CDR3 DNA sequence: TGTGCCTCACGGACAGGGGTTAACAATGAGCAGTTCTTC.